This is a list of T cell receptor beta chains from one sample in a study of T cells in pancreatic ductal adenocarcinoma. TCRdb's table, derived via immunoSEQ multiplex PCR, lists solely in-frame clones and lacks some. The sample shows approximately 18,000 clones, around nine tenths of them seen only once. The sequenced sample consisted of PBMCs. The receptors stem from a human donor with pancreatic ductal adenocarcinoma. CDR3s include the opening cysteine and the closing phenylalanine or tryptophan. The D gene is left open where the match is weak. Clone size appears in some rows only: once, few, many, or a class for an expanded clone.

d_call,clone_size,v_call,j_call,cdr3_length,cdr3_aa,cdr3_nt
.,once,TRBV7-2,TRBJ2-7,13,CASSFNPAYEQYF,TGTGCCAGCAGCTTTAACCCAGCCTACGAGCAGTACTTC
.,.,TRBV5-1,TRBJ1-6,13,CASSRGSNSPLHF,TGCGCCAGCAGCAGGGGATCGAATTCACCCCTCCACTTT
TRBD2,once,TRBV7-3,TRBJ2-3,17,CASSPNGAGGRTDTQYF,TGTGCCAGCAGCCCGAACGGAGCGGGGGGCCGGACAGATACGCAGTATTTT
.,.,TRBV30,TRBJ1-1,13,CAWSGGRDTEAFF,TGTGCCTGGAGCGGTGGGAGGGACACTGAAGCTTTCTTT
.,.,TRBV9,TRBJ1-1,16,CASSVAGGVSNTEAFF,TGTGCCAGCAGCGTAGCGGGGGGGGTATCGAACACTGAAGCTTTCTTT
.,.,TRBV4-2,TRBJ1-5,15,CASSPELGRGQPQHF,TGTGCCAGCAGCCCAGAATTGGGGCGAGGTCAGCCCCAGCATTTT
.,once,TRBV29-1,TRBJ1-1,14,CSVEGPDTNTEAFF,TGCAGCGTTGAAGGTCCAGACACGAACACTGAAGCTTTCTTT
TRBD2,.,TRBV10-3,TRBJ2-2,16,CAISESGSGGPGELFF,TGTGCCATCAGTGAGTCTGGTAGCGGGGGCCCCGGGGAGCTGTTTTTT
TRBD1,.,TRBV7-8,TRBJ2-2,15,CASGYKDRGTGELFF,TGTGCCAGCGGCTACAAAGACAGGGGAACCGGGGAGCTGTTTTTT
TRBD2,.,TRBV7-7,TRBJ2-1,15,CASSPTGGSYNEQFF,TGTGCCAGCAGCCCGACGGGGGGCTCCTACAATGAGCAGTTCTTC
.,.,TRBV18,TRBJ1-1,13,CASSLPGGTEAFF,TGTGCCAGCTCACTACCGGGGGGGACTGAAGCTTTCTTT
TRBD1,.,TRBV25-1,TRBJ1-6,18,CASSGHRGSSSYNSPLHF,TGTGCCAGCAGTGGTCACAGGGGGTCGAGCTCCTATAATTCACCCCTCCACTTT
.,once,TRBV30,TRBJ1-2,13,CAWSVLQGGGYTF,TGTGCCTGGAGTGTACTACAGGGCGGTGGCTACACCTTC
.,few,TRBV5-8,TRBJ1-1,14,CASSWGGDGTEAFF,TGTGCCAGCAGCTGGGGGGGGGACGGCACTGAAGCTTTCTTT
.,.,TRBV6-5,TRBJ1-2,14,CASRAAGGAGGYTF,TGTGCCAGCAGGGCCGCTGGAGGGGCCGGGGGCTACACCTTC
.,.,TRBV28,TRBJ2-5,17,CASRPEMGHATRGVQYF,TGTGCCAGCAGACCCGAGATGGGACACGCGACTCGGGGGGTCCAGTACTTC
.,.,TRBV11-2,TRBJ2-5,13,CASSPNHQETQYF,TGTGCCAGCAGCCCTAACCACCAAGAGACCCAGTACTTC
.,.,TRBV9,TRBJ1-3,15,CASSLGGGPGNTIYF,TGTGCCAGCAGCCTGGGGGGGGGACCTGGAAACACCATATATTTT
.,.,TRBV2,TRBJ2-7,13,CASSADRTYEQYF,TGTGCCAGCAGCGCTGACAGAACCTACGAGCAGTACTTC
TRBD1,.,TRBV6-5,TRBJ1-1,16,CASSFSGQGVNTEAFF,TGTGCCAGCAGTTTCTCCGGACAGGGGGTTAACACTGAAGCTTTCTTT
.,.,TRBV6-5,TRBJ1-1,13,CASSSPAVRGAFF,TGTGCCAGCAGTTCCCCAGCGGTACGAGGGGCTTTCTTT
TRBD1,.,TRBV5-1,TRBJ2-7,14,CASTEGTGNYEQYF,TGCGCCAGCACCGAGGGGACAGGTAACTACGAGCAGTACTTC
TRBD1,.,TRBV14,TRBJ2-7,15,CASSHLQGAIYEQYF,TGTGCCAGCAGCCACCTACAGGGGGCTATCTACGAGCAGTACTTC
TRBD1,.,TRBV9,TRBJ2-2,16,CASSVAGQDNTGELFF,TGTGCCAGCAGCGTAGCTGGACAGGACAACACCGGGGAGCTGTTTTTT
TRBD1,.,TRBV7-8,TRBJ1-2,15,CASSFRDRGQDGYTF,TGTGCCAGCAGCTTCCGGGACAGGGGCCAGGATGGCTACACCTTC
TRBD1,.,TRBV2,TRBJ2-7,13,CASMGGQGHEQYF,TGTGCCAGCATGGGGGGACAGGGGCACGAGCAGTACTTC
.,.,TRBV19,TRBJ1-6,16,CASSSNRDNSNSPLHF,TGTGCCAGTAGTTCCAACCGGGACAACTCTAATTCACCCCTCCACTTT
.,.,TRBV14,TRBJ2-3,16,CASSRGLAIGTDTQYF,TGTGCCAGCAGCCGCGGGCTAGCGATAGGCACAGATACGCAGTATTTT
.,.,TRBV13,TRBJ1-2,14,CASSIWTGNYGYTF,TGTGCCAGCAGCATATGGACGGGGAACTATGGCTACACCTTC
.,.,TRBV11-3,TRBJ2-5,16,CASSLDGGLLGETQYF,TGTGCCAGCAGCTTAGATGGAGGCTTATTGGGAGAGACCCAGTACTTC
TRBD1,few,TRBV2,TRBJ2-7,12,CASSATGNEQYF,TGTGCCAGCAGTGCGACAGGGAACGAGCAGTACTTC
.,few,TRBV19,TRBJ1-6,14,CASSIGQRNSPLHF,TGTGCCAGTAGTATAGGACAAAGAAATTCACCCCTCCACTTT
TRBD2,.,TRBV18,TRBJ2-1,16,CASSPPYGGDYNEQFF,TGTGCCAGCTCACCACCGTACGGGGGGGACTACAATGAGCAGTTCTTC
.,few,TRBV7-9,TRBJ1-3,14,CASSLQGSGNTIYF,TGTGCCAGCAGCTTACAAGGGAGTGGAAACACCATATATTTT
.,few,TRBV12-2,TRBJ2-7,14,CASRLDSNAYEQYF,TGTGCAAGTCGCTTAGACAGCAATGCCTACGAGCAGTACTTC
.,.,TRBV6-5,TRBJ1-1,15,CASSYSILGGTEAFF,TGTGCCAGCAGTTACTCGATTCTGGGGGGCACTGAAGCTTTCTTT
TRBD2,.,TRBV11-3,TRBJ2-1,16,CASSTRGGSSYNEQFF,TGTGCCAGCAGCACGCGGGGGGGAAGCTCCTACAATGAGCAGTTCTTC
.,.,TRBV28,TRBJ1-2,15,CASRLQGGNIYGYTF,TGTGCCAGCAGGTTGCAGGGAGGCAATATCTATGGCTACACCTTC
.,.,TRBV19,TRBJ2-1,15,CASSLQGRGYNEQFF,TGTGCCAGTAGTCTGCAGGGTAGAGGCTACAATGAGCAGTTCTTC
.,few,TRBV19,TRBJ1-1,12,CASSMGGTEAFF,TGTGCCAGTAGTATGGGAGGGACTGAAGCTTTCTTT
TRBD1,.,TRBV6-5,TRBJ2-3,13,CASSYVRGDTQYF,TGTGCCAGCAGTTACGTCAGGGGGGATACGCAGTATTTT
.,.,TRBV28,TRBJ2-7,13,CASKIRGSYEQYF,TGTGCCAGCAAAATCCGGGGGTCCTACGAGCAGTACTTC
.,.,TRBV29-1,TRBJ1-1,12,CSVGNMNTEAFF,TGCAGCGTTGGAAACATGAACACTGAAGCTTTCTTT
TRBD1,.,TRBV6-1,TRBJ1-5,14,CASSGDSSYQPQHF,TGTGCCAGCAGTGGGGACAGCTCCTATCAGCCCCAGCATTTT
TRBD2,.,TRBV7-2,TRBJ2-5,18,CASSQAGTSGGPSKTQYF,TGTGCCAGCAGCCAAGCCGGGACTAGCGGGGGGCCCTCGAAGACCCAGTACTTC
TRBD1,.,TRBV30,TRBJ1-4,15,CAWSRMGTGSEKLFF,TGTGCCTGGAGCAGGATGGGGACAGGGAGTGAAAAACTGTTTTTT